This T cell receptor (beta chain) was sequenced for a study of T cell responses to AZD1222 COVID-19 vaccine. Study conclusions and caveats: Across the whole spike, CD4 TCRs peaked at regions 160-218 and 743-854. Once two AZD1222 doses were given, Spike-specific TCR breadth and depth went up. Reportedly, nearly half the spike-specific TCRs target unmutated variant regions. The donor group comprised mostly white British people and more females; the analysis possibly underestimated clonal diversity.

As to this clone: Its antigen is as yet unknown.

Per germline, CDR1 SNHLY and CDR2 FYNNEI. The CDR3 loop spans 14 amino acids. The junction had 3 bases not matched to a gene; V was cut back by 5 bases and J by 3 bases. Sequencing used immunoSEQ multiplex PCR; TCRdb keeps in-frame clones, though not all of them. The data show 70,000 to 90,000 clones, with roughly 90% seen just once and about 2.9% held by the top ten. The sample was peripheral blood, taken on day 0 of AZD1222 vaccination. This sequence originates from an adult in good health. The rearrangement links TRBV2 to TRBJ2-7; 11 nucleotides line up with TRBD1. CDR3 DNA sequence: TGTGCCAGCAGTCCGGGACAGGGGGTCTACGAGCAGTACTTC. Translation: CASSPGQGVYEQYF.